This TCR beta chain was sequenced during a study of T cells after yellow fever vaccination. TCRdb called the 5' RACE reads again in MiXCR, with one record for every CDR3 protein. The profile shows some 560,000 distinct CDR3 sequences, about a fifth of them singletons. This clonotype has a handful of counts. This receptor was identified in a man in his thirties or forties who received the YFV17D yellow fever vaccine. This specimen was PBMCs, taken 15 days after the yellow fever booster vaccination.

CDR3 nucleotide sequence: TGCAGTGCTAGGGGGGGGGAACCGCCCGGGGAGCTGTTTTTT. Its translation is CSARGGEPPGELFF. V is TRBV20-1 and J is TRBJ2-2; 7 bases are a match to TRBD2. Germline-derived CDR1 and CDR2 are DFQATT and SNEGSKA (reference sequence). This CDR3 is built from 14 residues. V lost 3 bases to trimming and J lost 6 bases; unmatched junction nucleotides: 7.